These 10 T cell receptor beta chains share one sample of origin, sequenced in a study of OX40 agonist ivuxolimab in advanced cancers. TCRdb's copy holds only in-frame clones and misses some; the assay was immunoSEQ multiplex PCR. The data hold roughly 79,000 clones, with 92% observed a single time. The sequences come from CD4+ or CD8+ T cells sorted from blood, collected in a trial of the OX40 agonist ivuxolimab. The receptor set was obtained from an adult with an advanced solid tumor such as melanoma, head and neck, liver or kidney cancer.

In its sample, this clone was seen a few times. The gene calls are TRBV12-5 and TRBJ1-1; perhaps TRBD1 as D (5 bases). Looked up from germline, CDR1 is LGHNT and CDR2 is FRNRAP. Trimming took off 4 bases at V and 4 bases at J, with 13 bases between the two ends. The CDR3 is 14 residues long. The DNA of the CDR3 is TGTGCTAGTGGTTCTCCCGGGACGGCCACTGAAGCTTTCTTT. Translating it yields CASGSPGTATEAFF.

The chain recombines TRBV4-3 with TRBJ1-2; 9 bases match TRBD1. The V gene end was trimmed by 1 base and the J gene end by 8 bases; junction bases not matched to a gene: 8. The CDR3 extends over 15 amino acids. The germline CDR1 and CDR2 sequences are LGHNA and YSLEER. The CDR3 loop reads CASSQAPGTGKGYTF. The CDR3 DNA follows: TGCGCCAGCAGCCAAGCCCCCGGGACAGGGAAGGGCTACACCTTC.

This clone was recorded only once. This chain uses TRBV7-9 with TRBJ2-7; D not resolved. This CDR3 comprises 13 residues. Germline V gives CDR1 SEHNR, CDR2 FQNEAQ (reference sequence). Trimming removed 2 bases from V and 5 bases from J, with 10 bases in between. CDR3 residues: CASSLLSADEQYF. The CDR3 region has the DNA TGTGCCAGCAGCTTACTTTCCGCCGACGAGCAGTACTTC.

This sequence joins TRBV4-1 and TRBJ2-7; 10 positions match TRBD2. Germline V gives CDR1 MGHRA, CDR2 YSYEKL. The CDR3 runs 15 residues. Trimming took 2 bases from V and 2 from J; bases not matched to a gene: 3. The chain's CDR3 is CASSQTSGAAYEQYF. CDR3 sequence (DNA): TGCGCCAGCAGCCAAACTAGCGGGGCCGCCTACGAGCAGTACTTC.

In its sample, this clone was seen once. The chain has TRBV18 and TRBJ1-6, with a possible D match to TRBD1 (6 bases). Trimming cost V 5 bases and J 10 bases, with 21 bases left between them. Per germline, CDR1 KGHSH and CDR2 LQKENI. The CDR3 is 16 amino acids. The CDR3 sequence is CASSADRKIVGSPLHF. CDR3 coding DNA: TGTGCCAGCTCAGCCGACAGGAAAATTGTGGGGTCACCCCTCCACTTT.

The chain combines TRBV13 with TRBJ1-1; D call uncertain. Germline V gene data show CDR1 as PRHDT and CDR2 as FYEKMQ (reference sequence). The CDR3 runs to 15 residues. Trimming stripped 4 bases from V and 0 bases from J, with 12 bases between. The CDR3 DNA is TGTGCCAGCAGCTCCGTGGGCGAGGTGAACACTGAAGCTTTCTTT. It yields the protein CASSSVGEVNTEAFF.

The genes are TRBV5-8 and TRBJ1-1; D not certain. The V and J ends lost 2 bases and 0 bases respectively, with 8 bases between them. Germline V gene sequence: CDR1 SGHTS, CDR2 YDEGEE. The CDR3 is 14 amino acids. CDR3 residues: CASSFRELNTEAFF. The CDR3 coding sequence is TGTGCCAGCAGCTTCCGGGAATTGAACACTGAAGCTTTCTTT.

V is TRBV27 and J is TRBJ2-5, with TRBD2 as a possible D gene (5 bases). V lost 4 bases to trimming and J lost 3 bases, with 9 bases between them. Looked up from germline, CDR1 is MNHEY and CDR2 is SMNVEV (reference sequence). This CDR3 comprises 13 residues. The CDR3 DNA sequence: TGTGCCAGCAGTTCGGACTTTGAAGAGACCCAGTACTTC. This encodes CASSSDFEETQYF.

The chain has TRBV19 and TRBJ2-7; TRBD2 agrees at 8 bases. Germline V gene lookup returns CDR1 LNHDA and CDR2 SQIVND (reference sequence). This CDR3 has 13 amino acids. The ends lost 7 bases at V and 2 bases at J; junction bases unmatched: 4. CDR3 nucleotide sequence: TGTGCCAGTATGCAGCGGGGGACCTACGAGCAGTACTTC. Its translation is CASMQRGTYEQYF.

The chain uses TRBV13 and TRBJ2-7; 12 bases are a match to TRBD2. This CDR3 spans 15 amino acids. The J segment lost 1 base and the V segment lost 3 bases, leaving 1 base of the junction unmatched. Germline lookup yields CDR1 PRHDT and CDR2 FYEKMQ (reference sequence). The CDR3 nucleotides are TGTGCCAGCAGCTTGACTAGCGGGGGTTCCTACGAGCAGTACTTC. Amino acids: CASSLTSGGSYEQYF.